This T cell receptor beta chain originates from a study of T cell responses to AZD1222 COVID-19 vaccine. Turning to this clone: Its antigen is still unknown.

Libraries were prepared by immunoSEQ multiplex PCR; TCRdb keeps only in-frame clonotypes and omits some of them. This sample has roughly 110,000 clones, with about 90% found just once. Trimming stripped 2 bases from V and 4 bases from J, with 12 bases between. In germline, CDR1 is LGHDT, CDR2 YNNKEL (reference sequence). CDR3 length: 14 residues. Study-wide results and limits: Clonal diversity was possibly underestimated; the donors were predominantly white British and more often female. Sampling that yielded the repertoires occurred only after the peak T cell response. Reports say nearly half of spike-specific TCRs go after unmutated variant regions.

This specimen was peripheral blood, taken 28 days after the second AZD1222 dose. The V gene is TRBV3-1 (or the pseudogene TRBV3-2), the J gene TRBJ2-7, with a weak D call TRBD1 (5 bases). The receptor was derived from an adult who received the AZD1222 COVID-19 vaccine. Here the CDR3 reads CASSQRQGTYEQYF. CDR3 DNA: TGTGCCAGCAGCCAACGGCAGGGAACTTACGAGCAGTACTTC.